These T cell receptor beta chains were read from a single sample in a study of shared clonotypes between healthy human individuals. Profiling relied on immunoSEQ multiplex PCR, and the TCRdb table lists in-frame clones only, not all of them. The data show around 940,000 clones, around 80% seen once. Material: memory CD4+ T cells sorted from blood. The receptors originated from a man aged 18 to 30 in good health. CDR3s include the opening cysteine and the closing phenylalanine or tryptophan. A D gene is named only where the DNA matches it firmly. Size is omitted from some rows. Given values are once, few, many or a class for expanded clones.

size | J | V | D | length | CDR3 | DNA
NA | TRBJ2-2 | TRBV11-3 | NA | 14 | CASSPGGRGGELFF | TGTGCCAGCAGCCCCGGGGGAAGGGGCGGGGAGCTGTTTTTT
NA | TRBJ2-2 | TRBV4-1 | TRBD2 | 15 | CASSLGLAVGGELFF | TGCGCCAGCAGCCTAGGACTAGCGGTGGGTGGGGAGCTGTTTTTT
NA | TRBJ2-1 | TRBV4-3 | NA | 14 | CASSQYRLVGEQFF | TGCGCCAGCAGCCAATATAGACTAGTTGGAGAGCAGTTCTTC
NA | TRBJ2-2 | TRBV5-1 | NA | 13 | CASSSRGAGELFF | TGCGCCAGCAGCTCCAGGGGGGCCGGGGAGCTGTTTTTT
many | TRBJ1-6 | TRBV30 | NA | 13 | CAWKRTVNSPLHF | TGTGCCTGGAAGCGGACAGTTAATTCACCCCTCCACTTT
NA | TRBJ1-1 | TRBV6-6 | NA | 11 | CASILYTEAFF | TGTGCCAGCATCCTTTACACTGAAGCTTTCTTT
once | TRBJ2-7 | TRBV5-1 | NA | 14 | CASSPWPVTHEQYF | TGCGCCAGCAGCCCATGGCCCGTAACCCACGAGCAGTACTTC
NA | TRBJ2-1 | TRBV7-2 | TRBD2 | 16 | CASSLVAGRAQNEQFF | TGTGCCAGCAGCTTAGTTGCCGGGAGGGCCCAAAATGAGCAGTTCTTC
NA | TRBJ2-2 | TRBV5-4 | NA | 13 | CASSPRNTGELFF | TGTGCCAGCAGCCCCAGAAACACCGGGGAGCTGTTTTTT
NA | TRBJ1-4 | TRBV30 | NA | 15 | CAWKTGQLTNEKLFF | TGTGCCTGGAAAACGGGGCAGCTAACTAATGAAAAACTGTTTTTT
NA | TRBJ1-2 | TRBV7-9 | NA | 15 | CASSLEGRANYGYTF | TGTGCCAGCAGCTTAGAGGGGAGAGCTAACTATGGCTACACCTTC
once | TRBJ1-3 | TRBV28 | NA | 15 | CASSPSGISGNTIYF | TGTGCCAGCAGCCCCAGTGGGATCTCTGGAAACACCATATATTTT
NA | TRBJ1-2 | TRBV4-1 | NA | 15 | CASSSRYGELYGYTF | TGCGCCAGCAGCTCCAGATACGGGGAACTATACGGCTACACCTTC
once | TRBJ1-6 | TRBV7-2 | TRBD1 | 15 | CASSPDRGHGSPLHF | TGTGCCAGCAGCCCGGACAGGGGGCATGGTTCACCCCTCCACTTT
once | TRBJ1-2 | TRBV9 | TRBD1 | 16 | CASSVVPTGGSYGYTF | TGTGCCAGCAGCGTAGTCCCCACAGGGGGCTCCTATGGCTACACCTTC
NA | TRBJ2-3 | TRBV9 | TRBD2 | 16 | CASSELAGSVADTQYF | TGTGCCAGCAGTGAACTAGCGGGGTCAGTCGCAGATACGCAGTATTTT
NA | TRBJ1-6 | TRBV6-1 | NA | 15 | CASSPMSSYNSPLHF | TGTGCCAGCAGTCCAATGAGCTCCTATAATTCACCCCTCCACTTT
once | TRBJ1-4 | TRBV5-4 | NA | 12 | CASSADGEKLFF | TGTGCCAGCAGCGCGGACGGTGAAAAACTGTTTTTT
NA | TRBJ2-2 | TRBV6-5 | TRBD2 | 15 | CASTRTSGITGELFF | TGTGCCAGCACCCGGACTAGCGGGATTACCGGGGAGCTGTTTTTT
NA | TRBJ2-2 | TRBV5-1 | NA | 15 | CASSAGTLDTGELFF | TGCGCCAGCAGCGCGGGGACACTCGACACCGGGGAGCTGTTTTTT
NA | TRBJ2-7 | TRBV28 | TRBD2 | 15 | CASIPLAGGTYEQYF | TGTGCCAGCATTCCTCTAGCGGGAGGGACCTACGAGCAGTACTTC
NA | TRBJ2-5 | TRBV2 | TRBD2 | 16 | CASTRLAGGSGETQYF | TGTGCCAGCACCCGACTAGCGGGGGGTTCGGGAGAGACCCAGTACTTC
few | TRBJ1-1 | TRBV10-2 | NA | 13 | CASKDPANTEAFF | TGCGCCAGCAAAGATCCAGCGAACACTGAAGCTTTCTTT
NA | TRBJ2-1 | TRBV10-3 | TRBD2 | 16 | CAISVGAGSSYNEQFF | TGTGCCATCAGTGTAGGAGCGGGGTCGTCCTACAATGAGCAGTTCTTC
NA | TRBJ2-2 | TRBV5-6 | NA | 16 | CASSFNPGLNTGELFF | TGTGCCAGCAGCTTTAACCCGGGACTCAACACCGGGGAGCTGTTTTTT
NA | TRBJ1-2 | TRBV2 | NA | 14 | CASSRQVSNYGYTF | TGTGCCAGCAGTAGACAGGTATCTAACTATGGCTACACCTTC
once | TRBJ2-1 | TRBV11-2 | NA | 14 | CASSLDHGKGEQFF | TGTGCCAGCAGCTTAGATCACGGGAAAGGGGAGCAGTTCTTC
few | TRBJ1-2 | TRBV5-6 | NA | 11 | CASSLDYGYTF | TGTGCCAGCAGCTTGGACTATGGCTACACCTTC
NA | TRBJ1-3 | TRBV18 | NA | 13 | CASSLGSGNTIYF | TGTGCCAGCTCCCTAGGATCTGGAAACACCATATATTTT
many | TRBJ2-6 | TRBV28 | NA | 15 | CASSRTASGANVLTF | TGTGCCAGCAGTAGGACAGCCTCTGGGGCCAACGTCCTGACTTTC
once | TRBJ2-7 | TRBV7-9 | NA | 15 | CASSLLRDRAYEQYF | TGTGCCAGCAGCTTACTACGGGACCGGGCCTACGAGCAGTACTTC
NA | TRBJ1-5 | TRBV25-1 | NA | 14 | CASKGDGRGQPQHF | TGTGCCAGCAAGGGAGATGGGAGGGGTCAGCCCCAGCATTTT
NA | TRBJ2-3 | TRBV6-5 | NA | 15 | CASTEGGTATDTQYF | TGTGCCAGCACAGAGGGAGGGACAGCCACAGATACGCAGTATTTT
NA | TRBJ1-1 | TRBV29-1 | NA | 13 | CSVGQLLNTEAFF | TGCAGCGTCGGACAGCTACTGAACACTGAAGCTTTCTTT
NA | TRBJ2-3 | TRBV21-1 | NA | 15 | CAGPLGRARTDTQYF | TGTGCCGGGCCTCTCGGCAGGGCTCGCACAGATACGCAGTATTTT
NA | TRBJ1-1 | TRBV18 | NA | 14 | CASSGQGSDTEAFF | TGTGCCAGCTCCGGGCAGGGGTCGGACACTGAAGCTTTCTTT
NA | TRBJ2-1 | TRBV11-2 | TRBD1 | 15 | CASSEGQSSYNEQFF | TGTGCCAGCAGCGAGGGACAGAGCTCCTACAATGAGCAGTTCTTC
NA | TRBJ2-5 | TRBV5-1 | NA | 15 | CASSLGQVLRETQYF | TGCGCCAGCAGCTTGGGGCAGGTCCTCCGTGAGACCCAGTACTTC
NA | TRBJ2-5 | TRBV30 | TRBD2 | 15 | CAWSVTGRDRKTQYF | TGTGCCTGGAGTGTAACCGGGAGGGACCGAAAGACCCAGTACTTC
NA | TRBJ1-1 | TRBV6-6 | NA | 13 | CASSYSMNTEAFF | TGTGCCAGCAGTTACTCGATGAACACTGAAGCTTTCTTT
NA | TRBJ2-2 | TRBV7-3 | TRBD2 | 17 | CASSPHGGGSGPGELFF | TGTGCCAGCAGCCCCCACGGGGGGGGAAGTGGGCCCGGGGAGCTGTTTTTT
NA | TRBJ2-3 | TRBV4-1 | NA | 11 | CASSLSDTQYF | TGCGCCAGCAGCCTTTCGGATACGCAGTATTTT
few | TRBJ1-1 | TRBV30 | NA | 13 | CAWIYQWGTEAFF | TGTGCCTGGATATATCAATGGGGAACTGAAGCTTTCTTT
few | TRBJ2-7 | TRBV6-5 | NA | 13 | CASRRDGTYEQYF | TGTGCCAGCAGACGGGACGGCACCTACGAGCAGTACTTC
NA | TRBJ2-5 | TRBV4-3 | TRBD2 | 17 | CASSQVTAGTSGETQYF | TGCGCCAGCAGCCAAGTGACAGCCGGGACTAGCGGGGAGACCCAGTACTTC
few | TRBJ2-1 | TRBV27 | TRBD1 | 13 | CASSPNRDRVGFF | TGTGCCAGCAGTCCAAACAGGGACAGGGTAGGGTTCTTC
NA | TRBJ2-7 | TRBV5-1 | NA | 16 | CASSLATGAVSYEQYF | TGCGCCAGCAGCTTGGCCACGGGGGCCGTGTCCTACGAGCAGTACTTC
NA | TRBJ2-1 | TRBV27 | NA | 17 | CASSLWAPHSSYNEQFF | TGTGCCAGCAGTTTATGGGCCCCGCATAGCTCCTACAATGAGCAGTTCTTC
once | TRBJ2-3 | TRBV4-1 | NA | 15 | CASSPQGYGSDTQYF | TGCGCCAGCAGCCCACAGGGTTACGGGTCAGATACGCAGTATTTT
NA | TRBJ2-7 | TRBV11-1 | NA | 14 | CASSLVSQAGEQYF | TGTGCCAGCAGCTTAGTGTCACAGGCCGGTGAGCAGTACTTC
NA | TRBJ1-2 | TRBV7-9 | NA | 15 | CASSLGEGPNYGYTF | TGTGCCAGCAGCTTAGGGGAGGGCCCTAACTATGGCTACACCTTC
NA | TRBJ2-7 | TRBV27 | TRBD2 | 16 | CASSSITVLARRGQYF | TGTGCCAGCAGTTCTATCACGGTACTAGCGAGGAGGGGGCAGTACTTC
NA | TRBJ2-7 | TRBV5-4 | NA | 15 | CASSLVGSENYEQYF | TGTGCCAGCAGCTTGGTTGGTTCGGAAAACTACGAGCAGTACTTC
NA | TRBJ1-4 | TRBV11-2 | NA | 15 | CASSQGQSTNEKLFF | TGTGCCAGCAGCCAAGGACAGTCAACTAATGAAAAACTGTTTTTT
few | TRBJ2-3 | TRBV18 | NA | 14 | CASSRGTSTDTQYF | TGTGCCAGCTCACGGGGGACTAGCACAGATACGCAGTATTTT
NA | TRBJ1-2 | TRBV5-1 | NA | 13 | CASSPNVGYGYTF | TGCGCCAGCAGCCCCAACGTAGGTTATGGCTACACCTTC
NA | TRBJ2-7 | TRBV4-3 | TRBD2 | 15 | CASSQGASGRYEQYF | TGCGCCAGCAGCCAAGGGGCTAGCGGGAGATACGAGCAGTACTTC
NA | TRBJ2-3 | TRBV6-5 | NA | 15 | CASSRGGTGTDTQYF | TGTGCCAGCAGTCGGGGAGGGACAGGCACAGATACGCAGTATTTT